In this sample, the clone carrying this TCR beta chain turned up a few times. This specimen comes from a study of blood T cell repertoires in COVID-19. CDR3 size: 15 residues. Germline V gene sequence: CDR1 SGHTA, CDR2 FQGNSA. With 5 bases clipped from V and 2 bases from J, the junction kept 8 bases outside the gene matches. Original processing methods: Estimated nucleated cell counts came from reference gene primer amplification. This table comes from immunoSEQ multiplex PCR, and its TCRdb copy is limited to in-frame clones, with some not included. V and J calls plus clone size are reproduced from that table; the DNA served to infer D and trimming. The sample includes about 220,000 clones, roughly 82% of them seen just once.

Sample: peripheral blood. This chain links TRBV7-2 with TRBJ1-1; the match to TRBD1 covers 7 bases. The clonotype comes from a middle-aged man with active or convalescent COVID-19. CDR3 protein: CASSEQTGTNTEAFF. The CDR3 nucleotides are TGTGCCAGCAGCGAGCAGACAGGGACTAACACTGAAGCTTTCTTT.